This is a list of T cell receptor beta chains from one sample in a study of post-analysis software for immune sequencing data. In TCRdb, the PCR reads were re-called with MiXCR into one record per CDR3 protein. Among hundreds of thousands of distinct CDR3 sequences listed, about 60% were seen once. Sequenced: blood. All receptors come from a girl aged 2-15 years with multiple sclerosis. Each CDR3 is given with its conserved first and last residue. The D gene is left open where the match is weak. Where a row states a size, it is once, few, many or the class of an expanded clone; other rows omit it.

>TRBV12-3/TRBV12-4|NA|NA|TRBJ1-4
TGTGCCAGCAGTTTAATACGGGAGGGTCTGAATGAAAAACTGTTTTTT
CASSLIREGLNEKLFF
>TRBV5-5|NA|NA|TRBJ2-1
TGTGCCAGCAGCTTGGCGAACTCTGAGCAGTTCTTC
CASSLANSEQFF
>TRBV6-6|NA|TRBD2|TRBJ2-7
TGTGCCAGCAGTTCCGAGGCGGGAGAAGGCGAGCAGTACTTC
CASSSEAGEGEQYF
>TRBV5-1|NA|TRBD2|TRBJ2-7
TGCGCCAGCAGCCCCGACTCCAGCGGGACCTCCTACGAGCAGTACTTC
CASSPDSSGTSYEQYF
>TRBV7-2|few|NA|TRBJ2-3
TGTGCCAGCAGCCACCGGACCGCAGATACGCAGTATTTT
CASSHRTADTQYF
>TRBV20-1|NA|TRBD1|TRBJ1-6
TGCAGTGCTAGAGTAAAGGCAGGGGGGGGTGCCTATAATTCACCCCTCCACTTT
CSARVKAGGGAYNSPLHF
>TRBV20-1|NA|TRBD2|TRBJ2-3
TGCAGTGCTAGTTGGGCTAGCGGGGGCACAGATACGCAGTATTTT
CSASWASGGTDTQYF
>TRBV10-3|NA|NA|TRBJ2-5
TGTGCCATCAGTTCCGGGACCTCGGAGACCCAGTACTTC
CAISSGTSETQYF
>TRBV12-3/TRBV12-4|few|TRBD1|TRBJ1-2
TGTGCCAGCAAGGGGACAGTCTATGGCTACACCTTC
CASKGTVYGYTF
>TRBV6-5|few|NA|TRBJ2-1
TGTGCCAGCAGTTCCAGGGTTGAGCAGTTCTTC
CASSSRVEQFF
>TRBV12-3/TRBV12-4|NA|NA|TRBJ1-4
TGTGCCAGCAATTCCGCGACAGATAATGAAAAACTGTTTTTT
CASNSATDNEKLFF
>TRBV20-1|NA|TRBD1|TRBJ1-5
TGCAGTGCTAGAGCAACCGGGACAGGGAGCAATCAGCCCCAGCATTTT
CSARATGTGSNQPQHF
>TRBV9|few|NA|TRBJ2-1
TGTGCCAGCAGCCGAGAGGGGGGAGGGAATGAGCAGTTCTTC
CASSREGGGNEQFF
>TRBV13|NA|TRBD2|TRBJ2-7
TGTGCCAGCAGCCCACTCCAAGCGGGGAGCTCCTACAATGAGCAGTACTTC
CASSPLQAGSSYNEQYF
>TRBV6-1|few|TRBD2|TRBJ2-1
TGTGCCAGCAGGACTAGCGGGATCGATGAGCAGTTCTTC
CASRTSGIDEQFF
>TRBV6-2/TRBV6-3|few|NA|TRBJ2-5
TGTGCCAGCAGTTACAGCGGGACACCCCAGACCCAGTACTTC
CASSYSGTPQTQYF
>TRBV20-1|NA|NA|TRBJ2-1
TGCAGTGCCCGGAGGGCCGTGGGGTTAAACAATGAGCAGTTCTTC
CSARRAVGLNNEQFF
>TRBV7-7|once|NA|TRBJ2-3
TGTGCTAGCAGCCCACAGGGCCAAGATACGCAGTATTTT
CASSPQGQDTQYF
>TRBV3-1|once|TRBD1|TRBJ1-1
TGTGCCAGCGGGCAGGGGGTACTCACTGAAGCTTTCTTT
CASGQGVLTEAFF
>TRBV11-3|NA|TRBD1|TRBJ1-4
TGTGCCAGCAGGGGACAGGCCGGAGAAAAACTGTTTTTT
CASRGQAGEKLFF
>TRBV7-3|NA|TRBD2|TRBJ2-1
TGTGCCAGCAGCTTAAAAGCGGGAGGTTCCTACAATGAGCAGTTCTTC
CASSLKAGGSYNEQFF
>TRBV28|few|NA|TRBJ2-7
TGTGCCAGCAGTCCACGGGGTGGAACCTACGAGCAGTACTTC
CASSPRGGTYEQYF
>TRBV6-6|few|NA|TRBJ2-1
TGTGCCAGCAGTTATAAGAATGAGCAGTTCTTC
CASSYKNEQFF
>TRBV3-1|NA|NA|TRBJ2-1
TGTGCCAGCAGCCCTTTCCCCCGATACAATGAGCAGTTCTTC
CASSPFPRYNEQFF
>TRBV12-3/TRBV12-4|few|NA|TRBJ2-1
TGTGCCAGCAGACAGGGATCGCCGCTCGGCAATGAGCAGTTCTTC
CASRQGSPLGNEQFF
>TRBV29-1|NA|NA|TRBJ2-1
TGCAGCGTTTACGAGGGGAGCTCCTACAATGAGCAGTTCTTC
CSVYEGSSYNEQFF
>TRBV6-5|few|NA|TRBJ1-1
TGTGCCAGCAGTATGAACACTGAAGCTTTCTTT
CASSMNTEAFF
>TRBV28|few|TRBD1|TRBJ2-4
TGTGCCAGCAGTTTCTTTCGACAGGGGGCGAGGGAGCAGTACTTC
CASSFFRQGAREQYF
>TRBV29-1|once|NA|TRBJ2-3
TGCAGCGTTGAGTCGGGAAAGGGCACAGATACGCAGTATTTT
CSVESGKGTDTQYF
>TRBV20-1|NA|TRBD1|TRBJ1-1
TGCAGGGCGGACAGGGCGAACACTGAAGCTTTCTTT
CRADRANTEAFF
>TRBV29-1|few|NA|TRBJ2-7
TGCAGCGTTGAAGAGGCCGGAACCTACGAGCAGTACTTC
CSVEEAGTYEQYF
>TRBV11-3|NA|NA|TRBJ2-3
TGTGCTTGGAGACCAGATACGCAGTATTTT
CAWRPDTQYF
>TRBV3-1|NA|NA|TRBJ2-1
TGTGCCAGCAGCCCTAGCACGGGGGAGCAGTTCTTC
CASSPSTGEQFF
>TRBV20-1|NA|NA|TRBJ2-7
TGCAGTGCACAACCCCCGACTGGGGACGGGTTTAGGGACCACTACGAGCAGTACTTC
CSAQPPTGDGFRDHYEQYF
>TRBV6-1|NA|NA|TRBJ2-7
TGTGCCAGCAGTGAAGTGGAGGATCTTAGCTCCTACGAGCAGTACTTC
CASSEVEDLSSYEQYF
>TRBV5-6|NA|NA|TRBJ2-1
TGTGCCAGCAGCCTAGGTTCTCCGAGCTACAATGAGCAGTTCTTC
CASSLGSPSYNEQFF
>TRBV11-2|NA|TRBD1|TRBJ1-5
TGTGCCAGCAGCCGGGACAGGGGTCGAAATCAGCCCCAGCATTTT
CASSRDRGRNQPQHF
>TRBV6-5|NA|NA|TRBJ2-3
TGTGCCAGCAGTTACGGCCTTTGGGCAGATACGCAGTATTTT
CASSYGLWADTQYF
>TRBV10-3|few|TRBD2|TRBJ2-7
TGTGCCATCGGGGATACGGGGGGGGCCTACGAGCAGTACTTC
CAIGDTGGAYEQYF
>TRBV28|NA|TRBD2|TRBJ2-7
TGTGCCAGCGGTCAATACGGGGGGGGTTCATACTACGAGCAGTACTTC
CASGQYGGGSYYEQYF
>TRBV2|NA|TRBD1|TRBJ2-4
TGTGCCAGCAGTCCCAACAGGGGGCTAAACGACATTCAGTACTTC
CASSPNRGLNDIQYF
>TRBV11-2|few|TRBD1|TRBJ1-1
TGTGCCAGCAGCTTATTACCCGGGACAGGGACTGAAGCTTTCTTT
CASSLLPGTGTEAFF
>TRBV6-2/TRBV6-3|NA|NA|TRBJ2-1
TGTGCCAGCAGTCCGCGTATGGGCGAGCAGTTCTTC
CASSPRMGEQFF
>TRBV5-1|NA|NA|TRBJ2-2
TGCGCCAGCAGGTGGCTGGAAACCGGGGAGCTGTTTTTT
CASRWLETGELFF
>TRBV12-3/TRBV12-4|NA|NA|TRBJ1-1
TGTGCCAGCAGTTTAGAGGGGGGATGGGTCACTGAAGCTTTCTTT
CASSLEGGWVTEAFF
>TRBV3-1|NA|NA|TRBJ2-5
TGTGCCAGCAGCCAAGATCGAGGAAGCGCGCAAGAGACCCAGTACTTC
CASSQDRGSAQETQYF
>TRBV15|NA|NA|TRBJ2-5
TGTGCCACCAGCCTCCGTAGGGGGGAGCAAGAGACCCAGTACTTC
CATSLRRGEQETQYF
>TRBV7-2|few|TRBD2|TRBJ2-3
TGTGCCAGCAGCCCTGAACTAGCGGGGGGGATGGATACGCAGTATTTT
CASSPELAGGMDTQYF
>TRBV29-1|NA|NA|TRBJ2-7
TGCAGCGTTCAGGGTGAGTCGGCCTACGAGCAGTACTTC
CSVQGESAYEQYF
>TRBV7-2|NA|TRBD1|TRBJ2-7
TGTGCCAGCAACTTGGACAGGGCCCCCTCCTACGAGCAGTACTTC
CASNLDRAPSYEQYF
>TRBV2|NA|NA|TRBJ2-1
TGTGCCAGCAGTGACCTTCCTAGCTTTGAGCAGTTCTTC
CASSDLPSFEQFF
>TRBV4-1|NA|NA|TRBJ1-4
TGCGCCAGCAGCCTCCGGATCTTTGAAAAACTGTTTTTT
CASSLRIFEKLFF
>TRBV20-1|once|NA|TRBJ2-3
TGCAGTGCTTACAACCCCTATAGCACAGATACGCAGTATTTT
CSAYNPYSTDTQYF